A single TCR beta chain is shown here with its context. Its specificity is unknown. The repertoire was sequenced with immunoSEQ multiplex PCR; TCRdb's copy has only in-frame clones and lacks some. Of tens of thousands of clones in the sample, roughly 80% were seen once. This specimen belongs to a study of PD-1 blockade in classical Hodgkin lymphoma. Turning to the study itself: Patients were dosed intravenously with nivolumab at 3 mg/kg every 2 weeks. General study points: Why repertoires differed is undefined; disease activity or prior therapy possibly contributed. Baseline diversity in complete responders resembled that of newly diagnosed patients.

Every patient had relapsed following autologous stem cell transplantation, and cohorts differed in brentuximab vedotin exposure. By magnetic negative selection, CD4+ T cells were purified from thawed PBMCs. The sequences come from CD4+ T cells from blood, collected at baseline. This sequence originates from a human donor with classical Hodgkin lymphoma.

In DNA form, the CDR3 reads TGTGCCAGTAGTATCATTTTCAGGGAGGCAGACACTGAAGCTTTCTTT. It yields the protein CASSIIFREADTEAFF. This sequence joins TRBV19 and TRBJ1-1; maybe TRBD1 (5 bases). Trimming took 3 bases from V and 3 from J, leaving 17 bases between them. This CDR3 is 16 amino acids long. Germline V gives CDR1 LNHDA, CDR2 SQIVND (reference sequence).